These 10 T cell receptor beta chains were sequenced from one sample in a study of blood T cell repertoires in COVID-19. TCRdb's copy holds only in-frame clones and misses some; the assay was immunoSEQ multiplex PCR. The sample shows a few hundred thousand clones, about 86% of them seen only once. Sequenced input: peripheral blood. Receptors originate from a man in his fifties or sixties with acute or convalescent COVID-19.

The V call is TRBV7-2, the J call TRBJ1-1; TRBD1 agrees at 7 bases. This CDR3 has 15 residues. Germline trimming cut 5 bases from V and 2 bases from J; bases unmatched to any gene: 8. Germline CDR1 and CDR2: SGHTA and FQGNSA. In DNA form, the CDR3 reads TGTGCCAGCAGCATACAACGGGACAGAAACACTGAAGCTTTCTTT. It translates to CASSIQRDRNTEAFF.

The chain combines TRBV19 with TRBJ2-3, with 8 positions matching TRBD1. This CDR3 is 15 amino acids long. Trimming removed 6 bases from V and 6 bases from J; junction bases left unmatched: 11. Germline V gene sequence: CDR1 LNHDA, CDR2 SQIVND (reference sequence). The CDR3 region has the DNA TGTGCCAGTAGCCGTGACCAGGGGGCAGGGGATACGCAGTATTTT. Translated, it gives CASSRDQGAGDTQYF.

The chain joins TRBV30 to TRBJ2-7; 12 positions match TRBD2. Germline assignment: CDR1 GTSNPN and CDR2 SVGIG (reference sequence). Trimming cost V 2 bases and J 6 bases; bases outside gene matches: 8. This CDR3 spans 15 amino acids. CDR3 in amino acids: CAWSQRTSGTVEQYF. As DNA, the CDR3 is TGTGCCTGGAGTCAACGGACTAGCGGGACCGTCGAGCAGTACTTC.

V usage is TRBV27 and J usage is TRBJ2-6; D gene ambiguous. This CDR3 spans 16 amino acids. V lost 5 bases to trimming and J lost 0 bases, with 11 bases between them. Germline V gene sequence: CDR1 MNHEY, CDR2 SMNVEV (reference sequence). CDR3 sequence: CASSTTRPSGANVLTF. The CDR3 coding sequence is TGTGCCAGCAGTACTACACGCCCCTCTGGGGCCAACGTCCTGACTTTC.

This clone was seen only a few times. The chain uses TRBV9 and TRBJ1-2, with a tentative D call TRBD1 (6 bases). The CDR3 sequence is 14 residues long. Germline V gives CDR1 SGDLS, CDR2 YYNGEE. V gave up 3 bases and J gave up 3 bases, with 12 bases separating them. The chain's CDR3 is CASSEGVRDYGYTF. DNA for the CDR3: TGTGCCAGCAGCGAGGGGGTTAGAGACTATGGCTACACCTTC.

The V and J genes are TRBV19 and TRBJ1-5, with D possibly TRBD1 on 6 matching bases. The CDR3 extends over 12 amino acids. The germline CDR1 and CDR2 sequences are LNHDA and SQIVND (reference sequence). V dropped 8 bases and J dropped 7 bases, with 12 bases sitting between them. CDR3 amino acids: CASGNRDQPQHF. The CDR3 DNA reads TGTGCCAGTGGGAACAGGGACCAGCCCCAGCATTTT. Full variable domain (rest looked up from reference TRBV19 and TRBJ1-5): DGGITQSPKYLFRKEGQNVTLSCEQNLNHDAMYWYRQDPGQGLRLIYYSQIVNDFQKGDIAEGYSVSREKKESFPLTVTSAQKNPTAFYLCASGNRDQPQHFGDGTRLSIL.

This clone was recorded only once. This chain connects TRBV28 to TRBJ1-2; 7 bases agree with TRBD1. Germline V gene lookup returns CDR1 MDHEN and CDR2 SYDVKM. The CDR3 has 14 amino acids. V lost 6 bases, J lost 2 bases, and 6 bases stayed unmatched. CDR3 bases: TGTGCCAGCAGGGAAGGGGGCCAAAACTATGGCTACACCTTC. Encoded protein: CASREGGQNYGYTF.

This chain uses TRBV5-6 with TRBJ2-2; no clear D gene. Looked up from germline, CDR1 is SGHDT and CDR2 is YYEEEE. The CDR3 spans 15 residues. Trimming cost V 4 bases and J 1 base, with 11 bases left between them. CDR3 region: CASSPPTGNTGELFF. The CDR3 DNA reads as TGTGCCAGCAGCCCACCGACTGGGAACACCGGGGAGCTGTTTTTT.

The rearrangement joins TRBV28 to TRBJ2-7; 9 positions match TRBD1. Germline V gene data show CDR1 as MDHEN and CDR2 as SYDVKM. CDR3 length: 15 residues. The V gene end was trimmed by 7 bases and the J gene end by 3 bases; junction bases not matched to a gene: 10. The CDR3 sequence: CASKGRGTGNYEQYF. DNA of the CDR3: TGTGCCAGCAAGGGGCGTGGGACAGGGAACTACGAGCAGTACTTC.

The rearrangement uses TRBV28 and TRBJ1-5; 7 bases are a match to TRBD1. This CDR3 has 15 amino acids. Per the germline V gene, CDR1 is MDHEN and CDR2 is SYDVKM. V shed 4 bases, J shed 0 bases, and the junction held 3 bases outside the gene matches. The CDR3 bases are TGTGCCAGCAGTTCGCGGGACAGTAGCAATCAGCCCCAGCATTTT. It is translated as CASSSRDSSNQPQHF.